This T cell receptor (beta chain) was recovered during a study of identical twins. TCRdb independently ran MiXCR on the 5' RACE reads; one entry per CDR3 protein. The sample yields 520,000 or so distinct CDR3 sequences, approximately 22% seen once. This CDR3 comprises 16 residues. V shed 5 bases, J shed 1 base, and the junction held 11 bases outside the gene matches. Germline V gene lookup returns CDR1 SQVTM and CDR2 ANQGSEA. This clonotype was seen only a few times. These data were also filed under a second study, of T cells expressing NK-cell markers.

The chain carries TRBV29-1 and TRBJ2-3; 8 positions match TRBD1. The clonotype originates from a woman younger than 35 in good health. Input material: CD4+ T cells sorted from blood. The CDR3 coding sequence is TGCAGCGTTCTCCGGGACAGGACATCTCGCACAGATACGCAGTATTTT. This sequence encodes CSVLRDRTSRTDTQYF.